Each of the 17 T cell receptor beta chains below was sequenced from the same sample in a study of beta chain features in type 1 diabetes. Their cognate antigens are unknown. The investigators reverse transcribed all of the isolated RNA, so they sequenced expressed TCRB transcripts. The table came from immunoSEQ multiplex PCR; TCRdb's copy has only in-frame clones and leaves some out. The sample gives about 640,000 clones, about an eighth of which show up once; more than 0.09% is in the top ten. General study findings and limits: TCRB CDR3s were moderately but significantly shorter in Type 1 diabetes patients in all four CD4+ subsets.

Sequences were obtained from naive CD4+ T cells from blood. The receptor source for this set is a man aged 30 to 39 with type 1 diabetes.

The chain uses TRBV30 and TRBJ1-3; D is undetermined. The germline gives CDR1 GTSNPN, CDR2 SVGIG (reference sequence). This CDR3 comprises 15 residues. V lost 1 base and J lost 0, with 10 bases in between. CDR3 sequence (DNA): TGTGCCTGGAGTGCACGCGGGGACTCTGGAAACACCATATATTTT. It is translated as CAWSARGDSGNTIYF. Variable domain in full (rest from reference TRBV30 and TRBJ1-3): SQTIHQWPATLVQPVGSPLSLECTVEGTSNPNLYWYRQAAGRGLQLLFYSVGIGQISSEVPQNLSASRPQDRQFILSSKKLLLSDSGFYLCAWSARGDSGNTIYFGEGSWLTVV.

This chain connects TRBV19 to TRBJ1-2; 7 bases agree with TRBD1. The trim removed 6 bases at V and 4 bases at J, leaving 8 bases unmatched. The length of the CDR3 is 14 residues. From germline, CDR1 is LNHDA and CDR2 SQIVND (reference sequence). CDR3 sequence: CASSLTGDGYGYTF. The CDR3 DNA sequence: TGTGCCAGTAGCCTTACAGGGGACGGCTATGGCTACACCTTC.

In its sample, this clone was seen a few times. The chain links TRBV7-2 to TRBJ2-3, with a tentative D call TRBD1 (6 bases). The CDR3 runs 14 residues. V was clipped by 3 bases and J by 4 bases, with 11 bases between them. Germline V gene data show CDR1 as SGHTA and CDR2 as FQGNSA. The chain's CDR3 is CASSFREGADTQYF. The CDR3 DNA is TGTGCCAGCAGCTTCCGAGAGGGGGCAGATACGCAGTATTTT. The whole variable domain, remainder taken from reference TRBV7-2 and TRBJ2-3, is GAGVSQSPSNKVTEKGKDVELRCDPISGHTALYWYRQSLGQGLEFLIYFQGNSAPDKSGLPSDRFSAERTGGSVSTLTIQRTQQEDSAVYLCASSFREGADTQYFGPGTRLTVL.

The V gene is TRBV5-1, the J gene TRBJ1-2, with D hard to call. Trimming cost V 2 bases and J 4 bases, with 9 bases left between them. Germline V lookup: CDR1 SGHRS, CDR2 YFSETQ. This CDR3 has 13 residues. CDR3 in DNA: TGCGCCAGCAGCTTTACAGCGGCCTATGGCTACACCTTC. It yields the protein CASSFTAAYGYTF.

The gene calls are TRBV19 and TRBJ2-1; a weak D match, TRBD1 (6 bases). The CDR3 runs 16 residues. The V end lost 2 bases, the J end lost 4 bases, and 15 bases lay between the germline ends. Germline V lookup: CDR1 LNHDA, CDR2 SQIVND (reference sequence). The CDR3: CASSILVGQRYNEQFF. The CDR3 DNA is TGTGCCAGTAGTATACTAGTTGGACAGCGATACAATGAGCAGTTCTTC.

This clone was seen more than once but under ten times. V is TRBV28 and J is TRBJ1-6; 7 positions agree with TRBD1. V shed 4 bases and J 14 bases; nucleotides not matched to a gene: 14. Germline CDR1 reads MDHEN; CDR2 reads SYDVKM. This CDR3 is built from 15 residues. The CDR3 region is CASSSTGADGRALHF. The CDR3, as DNA: TGTGCCAGCAGTTCCACAGGGGCCGACGGGAGGGCCCTCCACTTT.

The gene calls are TRBV20-1 and TRBJ1-1, with D possibly being TRBD1 (5 bases). This CDR3 has 11 residues. The germline CDR1 and CDR2 sequences are DFQATT and SNEGSKA (reference sequence). V was cut by 6 bases and J by 10 bases, with 15 bases left in between. The CDR3 nucleotides read TGCAGTGCCTTGACTACTAGGGGAGCTTTCTTT. Translating it yields CSALTTRGAFF.

The V and J genes are TRBV19 and TRBJ2-7; 10 positions agree with TRBD2. The CDR3 has 15 amino acids. CDR1 LNHDA and CDR2 SQIVND come from the germline V gene (reference sequence). The V gene end was trimmed by 5 bases and the J gene end by 4 bases; junction bases not matched to a gene: 8. The CDR3 protein is CASSLLAGSEYEQYF. In DNA, the CDR3 is TGTGCCAGTAGTTTACTAGCGGGATCGGAATACGAGCAGTACTTC.

The J gene is TRBJ1-5, the V gene TRBV4-2; weak D call: TRBD1 (5 bases). From germline, CDR1 is LGHNA and CDR2 YNFKEQ. With 0 bases removed from V and 6 bases from J, the gap between germline ends came to 12 bases. CDR3 size: 15 residues. CDR3 bases: TGTGCCAGCAGCCAAGAAGGGAGGGGCAGTCAGCCCCAGCATTTT. It yields the protein CASSQEGRGSQPQHF.

This chain connects TRBV10-3 to TRBJ2-7; D remains unclear. CDR3 length: 14 amino acids. V lost 3 bases and J 2 bases, leaving 11 bases between the germline ends. Germline V gives CDR1 ENHRY, CDR2 SYGVKD. The CDR3 nucleotides read TGTGCCATCAGTGAACCGGGTAGGGCCTACGAGCAGTACTTC. This codes for CAISEPGRAYEQYF.

There are a few counts of this clone. This sequence joins TRBV18 and TRBJ1-2; 7 bases fit TRBD1. From germline, CDR1 is KGHSH and CDR2 LQKENI. The ends lost 5 bases at V and 11 bases at J; junction bases unmatched: 14. The CDR3 totals 14 residues. This chain's CDR3 is CASSSSQGTAQYTF. CDR3 DNA: TGTGCCAGCTCATCGAGCCAAGGGACAGCGCAGTACACCTTC.

This clone has a handful of counts. This rearrangement joins TRBV14 to TRBJ2-3; D possibly matches TRBD1 or TRBD2 (5 bases each). Looked up from germline, CDR1 is SGHDN and CDR2 is FVKESK. The CDR3 totals 16 residues. Trimming removed 2 bases from V and 0 bases from J, with 12 bases in between. For the CDR3, the DNA is TGTGCCAGCAGCCAACTCCGGGACCCGAGCACAGATACGCAGTATTTT. As protein: CASSQLRDPSTDTQYF. The complete variable domain, with remaining parts taken from reference TRBV14 and TRBJ2-3, reads EAGVTQFPSHSVIEKGQTVTLRCDPISGHDNLYWYRRVMGKEIKFLLHFVKESKQDESGMPNNRFLAERTGGTYSTLKVQPAELEDSGVYFCASSQLRDPSTDTQYFGPGTRLTVL.

This clone turned up a few times. This chain links TRBV7-6 with TRBJ2-7; TRBD1 or TRBD2 may be the D gene (5 bases each). The V and J ends lost 5 bases and 6 bases respectively, with 8 bases between them. CDR1 and CDR2 from the germline V gene are SGHVS and FNYEAQ. The CDR3 consists of 11 residues. CDR3 region: CASSLRGEQYF. CDR3 in DNA: TGTGCCAGCAGCCTGAGGGGCGAGCAGTACTTC.

V and J are TRBV9 and TRBJ2-2; 9 bases agree with TRBD1. The CDR3 totals 15 residues. CDR1 and CDR2 (germline): SGDLS, YYNGEE. The trim removed 6 bases at V and 2 bases at J, leaving 5 bases unmatched. CDR3 amino acids: CASKRTGENTGELFF. The CDR3, as DNA: TGTGCCAGCAAACGGACAGGGGAAAACACCGGGGAGCTGTTTTTT. The full variable domain, completed using reference TRBV9 and TRBJ2-2, is DSGVTQTPKHLITATGQRVTLRCSPRSGDLSVYWYQQSLDQGLQFLIQYYNGEERAKGNILERFSAQQFPDLHSELNLSSLELGDSALYFCASKRTGENTGELFFGEGSRLTVL.

The rearrangement joins TRBV5-1 to TRBJ2-5, with no clear D. The CDR3 covers 13 residues. Trimming took off 7 bases at V and 5 bases at J, with 15 bases between the two ends. CDR1 and CDR2 (germline): SGHRS, YFSETQ. The CDR3 coding sequence is TGCGCCAGCGCCGGCAGAAGGGCCGAGACCCAGTACTTC. As protein: CASAGRRAETQYF.

The chain employs TRBV19 and TRBJ2-7; D could derive from TRBD1 or TRBD2 (5 bases each). The CDR3 has 13 amino acids. The germline V gene has CDR1 LNHDA and CDR2 SQIVND (reference sequence). V was trimmed by 5 bases and J by 1 base, leaving 9 bases between them. The CDR3 spells CASSRGSSYEQYF. In DNA form, the CDR3 reads TGTGCCAGTAGTCGGGGCAGTTCCTACGAGCAGTACTTC.

In its sample, this clone was seen a few times. The CDR3 region is CASSLPPTTYEQYF. The CDR3 DNA reads as TGTGCCAGCAGCTTACCTCCGACTACCTACGAGCAGTACTTC. The chain recombines TRBV5-5 with TRBJ2-7, with a possible D match to TRBD2 (5 bases). Germline V gives CDR1 SGHKS, CDR2 YYEKEE (reference sequence). Trimming removed 2 bases at V and 2 bases at J, with 11 bases between. The CDR3 totals 14 residues.